This TCR beta chain was sequenced in a study of T cell changes during pregnancy in multiple sclerosis. Sequencing was performed with immunoSEQ multiplex PCR; in TCRdb, only in-frame clones are kept and a portion is missing. The repertoire holds more than 45,000 clones, approximately 90% seen once, with approximately 0.64% in the top ten. The V and J ends lost 1 base and 6 bases, in that order; junction bases with no gene match: 9. CDR3 length: 18 amino acids. Germline V lookup: CDR1 SGHVS, CDR2 FQNEAQ. The chain combines TRBV7-8 with TRBJ2-3; 14 nucleotides align to TRBD2. The sequence was collected from a female donor with multiple sclerosis, enrolled in a pregnancy study. The sequences come from CD4+ T cells from peripheral blood mononuclear cells, collected after pregnancy. The CDR3 DNA is TGTGCCAGCAGCTTAGGGGGACTAGCGGGGGCCCCAGGGGATACGCAGTATTTT. It is translated as CASSLGGLAGAPGDTQYF. The complete variable domain, with remaining parts taken from reference TRBV7-8 and TRBJ2-3, reads GAGVSQSPRYKVAKRGQDVALRCDPISGHVSLFWYQQALGQGPEFLTYFQNEAQLDKSGLPSDRFFAERPEGSVSTLKIQRTQQEDSAVYLCASSLGGLAGAPGDTQYFGPGTRLTVL.